This is a list of T cell receptor beta chains from one sample in a study of graft-versus-host responses after intestinal transplantation. No antigen has been identified for these receptors. The repertoire was sequenced with immunoSEQ multiplex PCR; TCRdb's copy has only in-frame clones and lacks some. The top ten clones hold 0.3% to 0.4% of a sample with approximately 80,000 clones, about 89% of them seen once. Sequenced here: unstimulated CD4+ T cells sorted from spleen or lymph node cells, sampled before intestinal transplant. The receptors originated from a human donor who received an intestinal transplant. Both conserved end residues are part of each CDR3. The order of the fields is J gene, V gene, D gene, clone size, CDR3 length, CDR3 DNA, CDR3 protein. A D gene is named only where the DNA matches it firmly. Part of the rows lack a size; the others show once, few, many or a class for expanded clones.

TRBJ1-2 TRBV5-4 TRBD1 - 13 TGTGCCAGCAGCTTGACAGGGGGCGAAGGCTACACCTTC CASSLTGGEGYTF
TRBJ2-2 TRBV19 - - 12 TGTGCCAGTAGGCGGTACACCGGGGAGCTGTTTTTT CASRRYTGELFF
TRBJ2-4 TRBV28 - once 13 TGTGCCAGCAGTTCCGACTGGGGGGACATTCAGTACTTC CASSSDWGDIQYF
TRBJ1-5 TRBV28 - - 16 TGTGCCAGCAGTTCCCCTGCGGCCCATAGCAATCAGCCCCAGCATTTT CASSSPAAHSNQPQHF
TRBJ1-5 TRBV30 - - 13 TGTGCCTGGAGTGCAGGGATTAAACAGCCCCAGCATTTT CAWSAGIKQPQHF
TRBJ2-7 TRBV5-4 TRBD1 - 13 TGTGCCAGCAGCTTTGGGACAGAATACGAGCAGTACTTC CASSFGTEYEQYF
TRBJ2-7 TRBV7-9 - - 11 TGTGCCAGCAGTCGACAATACGAGCAGTACTTC CASSRQYEQYF
TRBJ1-5 TRBV28 - - 16 TGTGCCAGCAGTTTCCGCGGGGGAGGGCCTAATCAGCCCCAGCATTTT CASSFRGGGPNQPQHF
TRBJ1-2 TRBV6-6 - - 13 TGTGCCAGCAGCCAGGACAGCTACTATGGCTACACCTTC CASSQDSYYGYTF
TRBJ2-5 TRBV4-1 - once 14 TGCGCCAGCAGCGAAAGAAGCGGGTGGGAGACCCAGTACTTC CASSERSGWETQYF